Listed below are T cell receptor beta chains from one sample, sequenced in a study of blood T cell repertoires in COVID-19. Using immunoSEQ multiplex PCR, the repertoire was profiled, and TCRdb retains in-frame clones only, with some absent. The repertoire holds 85,000 to 95,000 clones, approximately 85% seen once, with 25% in the top ten. Sequenced input: peripheral blood. These receptors all come from a human donor in a cohort sampled during active COVID-19. Each CDR3 is given with its conserved first and last residue. Each record gives: CDR3 protein, CDR3 DNA, V gene, J gene, clone size, CDR3 length, D gene. D genes are given only for firm matches. The size of a clone is reported for some rows only, either as once, few or many, or as a class for expanded clones.

CDR3aa: CAPKPTGTSGATYEQYF
CDR3nt: TGTGCCCCAAAACCCACCGGGACTAGCGGGGCTACCTACGAGCAGTACTTC
v_gene: TRBV19
j_gene: TRBJ2-7
abundance: .
len: 17
d_gene: TRBD2

CDR3aa: CASSPGLASAKNIQYF
CDR3nt: TGTGCCAGCAGCCCAGGACTGGCCTCAGCCAAAAACATTCAGTACTTC
v_gene: TRBV13
j_gene: TRBJ2-4
abundance: once
len: 16
d_gene: .

CDR3aa: CAWGLGGLEYF
CDR3nt: TGTGCCTGGGGCTTGGGAGGATTGGAGTACTTC
v_gene: TRBV30
j_gene: TRBJ2-7
abundance: few
len: 11
d_gene: .

CDR3aa: CASCPAGRDYEQYF
CDR3nt: TGTGCCAGCTGCCCGGCGGGCCGAGACTACGAGCAGTACTTC
v_gene: TRBV2
j_gene: TRBJ2-7
abundance: .
len: 14
d_gene: .

CDR3aa: CASSSWTSGGDYNEQFF
CDR3nt: TGTGCCAGTAGTTCGTGGACTAGCGGGGGGGACTACAATGAGCAGTTCTTC
v_gene: TRBV19
j_gene: TRBJ2-1
abundance: .
len: 17
d_gene: TRBD2

CDR3aa: CASSFEKGTLAFVNEQFF
CDR3nt: TGTGCCAGCAGCTTCGAAAAAGGGACTTTAGCGTTTGTCAATGAGCAGTTCTTC
v_gene: TRBV7-6
j_gene: TRBJ2-1
abundance: .
len: 18
d_gene: .

CDR3aa: CASSQVRVPDEQFF
CDR3nt: TGCGCCAGCAGCCAAGTTCGGGTCCCCGATGAGCAGTTCTTC
v_gene: TRBV4-1
j_gene: TRBJ2-1
abundance: .
len: 14
d_gene: .

CDR3aa: CASSLGGRDTQYF
CDR3nt: TGTGCCAGCAGCCTTGGGGGGAGGGATACGCAGTATTTT
v_gene: TRBV11-1
j_gene: TRBJ2-3
abundance: .
len: 13
d_gene: .

CDR3aa: CASSVEGQGYGYTF
CDR3nt: TGTGCCAGCAGCGTAGAAGGACAGGGTTATGGCTACACCTTC
v_gene: TRBV9
j_gene: TRBJ1-2
abundance: .
len: 14
d_gene: TRBD1

CDR3aa: CASSRDTQGGYTF
CDR3nt: TGCGCCAGCAGCCGGGACACCCAGGGGGGCTACACCTTC
v_gene: TRBV5-1
j_gene: TRBJ1-2
abundance: .
len: 13
d_gene: .

CDR3aa: CASSTGKVSGELFF
CDR3nt: TGTGCCAGTAGTACAGGGAAGGTTTCCGGGGAGCTGTTTTTT
v_gene: TRBV19
j_gene: TRBJ2-2
abundance: .
len: 14
d_gene: .

CDR3aa: CASSYSGRPTEQYF
CDR3nt: TGTGCCAGCAGTTACTCGGGCAGACCTACCGAGCAGTACTTC
v_gene: TRBV6-5
j_gene: TRBJ2-7
abundance: .
len: 14
d_gene: .

CDR3aa: CASSTPGTGPARSQHF
CDR3nt: TGTGCCAGTAGTACCCCCGGGACAGGGCCGGCTAGGTCCCAGCATTTT
v_gene: TRBV19
j_gene: TRBJ1-5
abundance: .
len: 16
d_gene: TRBD1

CDR3aa: CASAGTGGNQPQHF
CDR3nt: TGTGCCTCGGCCGGGACAGGGGGCAATCAGCCCCAGCATTTT
v_gene: TRBV19
j_gene: TRBJ1-5
abundance: .
len: 14
d_gene: TRBD1

CDR3aa: CASSFQGNFNQPQHF
CDR3nt: TGTGCCAGCAGTTTTCAGGGGAATTTCAATCAGCCCCAGCATTTT
v_gene: TRBV5-5
j_gene: TRBJ1-5
abundance: .
len: 15
d_gene: .

CDR3aa: CASSLQGNTEAFF
CDR3nt: TGTGCCAGCAGCTTACAGGGGAACACTGAAGCTTTCTTT
v_gene: TRBV6-4
j_gene: TRBJ1-1
abundance: .
len: 13
d_gene: .

CDR3aa: CASTAGGGEQYF
CDR3nt: TGTGCCAGCACCGCGGGGGGAGGCGAGCAGTACTTC
v_gene: TRBV27
j_gene: TRBJ2-7
abundance: .
len: 12
d_gene: TRBD2

CDR3aa: CASSEGGVSGANVLTF
CDR3nt: TGTGCCAGCAGTGAAGGGGGGGTCTCTGGGGCCAACGTCCTGACTTTC
v_gene: TRBV2
j_gene: TRBJ2-6
abundance: .
len: 16
d_gene: .

CDR3aa: CASSPTATRLRPLNEQFF
CDR3nt: TGTGCCAGCTCACCGACAGCCACGAGACTTCGACCCCTCAATGAGCAGTTCTTC
v_gene: TRBV18
j_gene: TRBJ2-1
abundance: .
len: 18
d_gene: .

CDR3aa: CASSPPPGDQPQHF
CDR3nt: TGTGCCAGCTCACCACCGCCCGGAGATCAGCCCCAGCATTTT
v_gene: TRBV18
j_gene: TRBJ1-5
abundance: once
len: 14
d_gene: .

CDR3aa: CASSQAKPNEQFF
CDR3nt: TGTGCCAGCAGCCAGGCCAAGCCCAATGAGCAGTTCTTC
v_gene: TRBV5-6
j_gene: TRBJ2-1
abundance: .
len: 13
d_gene: .

CDR3aa: CASRGTGTVSYEQYF
CDR3nt: TGTGCCAGCAGAGGGACAGGGACCGTCTCCTACGAGCAGTACTTC
v_gene: TRBV6-5
j_gene: TRBJ2-7
abundance: .
len: 15
d_gene: TRBD1

CDR3aa: CASRDWAGGNTGELFF
CDR3nt: TGTGCCAGCAGGGATTGGGCAGGGGGGAACACCGGGGAGCTGTTTTTT
v_gene: TRBV7-2
j_gene: TRBJ2-2
abundance: .
len: 16
d_gene: TRBD1

CDR3aa: CASSSIRISGGTTYNEQFF
CDR3nt: TGTGCCAGCAGTTCCATTCGGATTAGCGGGGGAACCACCTACAATGAGCAGTTCTTC
v_gene: TRBV6-2/TRBV6-3
j_gene: TRBJ2-1
abundance: few
len: 19
d_gene: TRBD2

CDR3aa: CASSTGTSGYEQYF
CDR3nt: TGTGCCAGCAGTACCGGGACTAGCGGCTACGAGCAGTACTTC
v_gene: TRBV6-6
j_gene: TRBJ2-7
abundance: .
len: 14
d_gene: TRBD2

CDR3aa: CASSYRDRDRYSNQPQHF
CDR3nt: TGTGCCAGCAGTTACCGGGACAGGGACCGTTATAGCAATCAGCCCCAGCATTTT
v_gene: TRBV6-2/TRBV6-3
j_gene: TRBJ1-5
abundance: .
len: 18
d_gene: TRBD1

CDR3aa: CASKLGAGAYEQYF
CDR3nt: TGTGCCAGCAAACTTGGGGCAGGAGCTTACGAGCAGTACTTC
v_gene: TRBV27
j_gene: TRBJ2-7
abundance: many
len: 14
d_gene: .

CDR3aa: CASSLAGGNTEAFF
CDR3nt: TGTGCCAGCAGCTTGGCAGGGGGGAACACTGAAGCTTTCTTT
v_gene: TRBV5-6
j_gene: TRBJ1-1
abundance: few
len: 14
d_gene: TRBD1

CDR3aa: CASSLYYRQVNLDNEQYF
CDR3nt: TGTGCCAGTAGCCTTTATTACAGGCAGGTTAACCTCGATAACGAGCAGTACTTC
v_gene: TRBV19
j_gene: TRBJ2-7
abundance: .
len: 18
d_gene: .

CDR3aa: CASSPQEGLYNEQFF
CDR3nt: TGTGCCAGCAGCCCCCAGGAGGGGCTATACAATGAGCAGTTCTTC
v_gene: TRBV7-9
j_gene: TRBJ2-1
abundance: .
len: 15
d_gene: .

CDR3aa: CASSFDSDYGYTF
CDR3nt: TGTGCCAGCAGTTTCGACAGTGACTATGGCTACACCTTC
v_gene: TRBV27
j_gene: TRBJ1-2
abundance: .
len: 13
d_gene: .

CDR3aa: CASSPPVNQEGYTF
CDR3nt: TGTGCCAGCTCACCACCGGTGAACCAAGAGGGCTACACCTTC
v_gene: TRBV18
j_gene: TRBJ1-2
abundance: once
len: 14
d_gene: .

CDR3aa: CASSPSRDSFGEQYF
CDR3nt: TGTGCCAGCTCACCGTCCCGGGACTCCTTTGGCGAGCAGTACTTC
v_gene: TRBV18
j_gene: TRBJ2-7
abundance: .
len: 15
d_gene: .

CDR3aa: CASTRGLQETQYF
CDR3nt: TGTGCCAGCACAAGGGGGCTTCAAGAGACCCAGTACTTC
v_gene: TRBV9
j_gene: TRBJ2-5
abundance: .
len: 13
d_gene: TRBD1

CDR3aa: CASSQDIQGAEGYTF
CDR3nt: TGTGCCAGCAGCCAAGATATCCAGGGGGCGGAAGGCTACACCTTC
v_gene: TRBV3-1/TRBV3-2
j_gene: TRBJ1-2
abundance: .
len: 15
d_gene: TRBD1

CDR3aa: CASRVAGGSTDTQYF
CDR3nt: TGTGCCAGCAGGGTAGCGGGAGGGAGCACAGATACGCAGTATTTT
v_gene: TRBV3-1/TRBV3-2
j_gene: TRBJ2-3
abundance: .
len: 15
d_gene: TRBD2

CDR3aa: CSVATGAGNTIYF
CDR3nt: TGCAGCGTTGCGACAGGGGCTGGAAACACCATATATTTT
v_gene: TRBV29-1
j_gene: TRBJ1-3
abundance: .
len: 13
d_gene: TRBD1

CDR3aa: CATGGTGLYEQYF
CDR3nt: TGTGCCACCGGGGGGACAGGGCTCTACGAGCAGTACTTC
v_gene: TRBV28
j_gene: TRBJ2-7
abundance: .
len: 13
d_gene: TRBD1

CDR3aa: CASRGTGGTNTEAFF
CDR3nt: TGTGCCAGCAGGGGGACAGGGGGCACGAACACTGAAGCTTTCTTT
v_gene: TRBV5-5
j_gene: TRBJ1-1
abundance: .
len: 15
d_gene: TRBD1

CDR3aa: CASSRTSGGTDTQYF
CDR3nt: TGTGCCAGCAGCCGGACTAGCGGGGGCACAGATACGCAGTATTTT
v_gene: TRBV7-9
j_gene: TRBJ2-3
abundance: few
len: 15
d_gene: TRBD2

CDR3aa: CATTGLMNTEAFF
CDR3nt: TGTGCCACCACCGGTCTGATGAACACTGAAGCTTTCTTT
v_gene: TRBV25-1
j_gene: TRBJ1-1
abundance: .
len: 13
d_gene: .

CDR3aa: CASSWGGSSYNEQFF
CDR3nt: TGTGCCAGTAGCTGGGGCGGTAGCTCCTACAATGAGCAGTTCTTC
v_gene: TRBV19
j_gene: TRBJ2-1
abundance: few
len: 15
d_gene: .

CDR3aa: CASSDRAGEKLFF
CDR3nt: TGTGCCAGCAGCGACAGGGCTGGAGAAAAACTGTTTTTT
v_gene: TRBV28
j_gene: TRBJ1-4
abundance: .
len: 13
d_gene: TRBD1

CDR3aa: CASSPGQGFYNEQFF
CDR3nt: TGTGCCAGCTCACCAGGACAGGGTTTCTACAATGAGCAGTTCTTC
v_gene: TRBV18
j_gene: TRBJ2-1
abundance: .
len: 15
d_gene: TRBD1

CDR3aa: CASSEALRSSPEQYF
CDR3nt: TGTGCCAGCAGTGAAGCGCTTCGGTCTAGCCCCGAGCAGTACTTC
v_gene: TRBV6-1
j_gene: TRBJ2-7
abundance: .
len: 15
d_gene: .

CDR3aa: CASSLRETQYF
CDR3nt: TGCGCCAGCAGCTTGCGAGAGACCCAGTACTTC
v_gene: TRBV5-1
j_gene: TRBJ2-5
abundance: .
len: 11
d_gene: .

CDR3aa: CASSPGQGGSPLHF
CDR3nt: TGTGCCAGCAGCCCGGGACAGGGTGGCTCACCCCTCCACTTT
v_gene: TRBV9
j_gene: TRBJ1-6
abundance: .
len: 14
d_gene: TRBD1

CDR3aa: CASSYSPEGSPLHF
CDR3nt: TGTGCCAGCAGTTACTCGCCAGAGGGTTCACCCCTCCACTTT
v_gene: TRBV6-2/TRBV6-3
j_gene: TRBJ1-6
abundance: .
len: 14
d_gene: .

CDR3aa: CASRGLSAGTQYF
CDR3nt: TGCGCCAGCAGGGGACTATCGGCGGGGACCCAGTACTTC
v_gene: TRBV10-2
j_gene: TRBJ2-5
abundance: .
len: 13
d_gene: TRBD2

CDR3aa: CASSLARGRSSYNEQFF
CDR3nt: TGTGCCAGCAGCTTAGCCAGGGGGCGGAGCTCCTACAATGAGCAGTTCTTC
v_gene: TRBV11-2
j_gene: TRBJ2-1
abundance: .
len: 17
d_gene: TRBD1

CDR3aa: CASSLGRVATGELFF
CDR3nt: TGTGCCAGCAGCTTGGGCAGGGTAGCCACCGGGGAGCTGTTTTTT
v_gene: TRBV5-4
j_gene: TRBJ2-2
abundance: .
len: 15
d_gene: .

CDR3aa: CASSYLGPAGEQYF
CDR3nt: TGTGCCAGCAGTTATTTGGGCCCGGCGGGCGAGCAGTACTTC
v_gene: TRBV6-5
j_gene: TRBJ2-7
abundance: once
len: 14
d_gene: .

CDR3aa: CSVELETQYF
CDR3nt: TGCAGCGTTGAACTGGAGACCCAGTACTTC
v_gene: TRBV29-1
j_gene: TRBJ2-5
abundance: .
len: 10
d_gene: .

CDR3aa: CASTRTGWAQETQYF
CDR3nt: TGTGCCAGCACTCGGACAGGGTGGGCACAAGAGACCCAGTACTTC
v_gene: TRBV6-5
j_gene: TRBJ2-5
abundance: .
len: 15
d_gene: TRBD1

CDR3aa: CASSLQSLNYGYTF
CDR3nt: TGCGCCAGCAGCTTGCAAAGCCTTAACTATGGCTACACCTTC
v_gene: TRBV5-1
j_gene: TRBJ1-2
abundance: .
len: 14
d_gene: .